This T cell receptor beta chain was documented in a study of early stage breast cancer tumors. Libraries were prepared by immunoSEQ multiplex PCR; TCRdb keeps only in-frame clonotypes and omits some of them. The sample lists 40,000 to 60,000 clones; just under 80% were seen once. Regarding this clone: What it binds is not known.

General study findings and limits: Bulk DNA sequencing of unsorted cells missed chain pairing and markers. Comparing each tissue with blood distinguished tumor from normal in 14 of 16 patients. Enriched TCRB sequences shared across patients were mostly commonly generated sequences.

CDR1 SQVTM and CDR2 ANQGSEA come from the germline V gene. This CDR3 has 13 residues. Trimming pared 4 bases from V and 2 bases from J, leaving 12 bases between. The sequenced sample consisted of blood. V is TRBV29-1 and J is TRBJ2-7; D gene unclear. This TCR derives from a person in their forties with breast cancer. As DNA, the CDR3 is TGCAGCGTTGTCCTGTACTCAACCTACGAGCAGTACTTC. Amino acids: CSVVLYSTYEQYF.